These 28 T cell receptor beta chains originate from one sample sequenced in a study of CD8+ T cells in alopecia areata. As to treatment: oral pan-JAK inhibitor, 5-10 mg twice daily. TCR sequencing used cDNA made by reverse transcription of extracted RNA. Sequencing used immunoSEQ multiplex PCR; TCRdb keeps in-frame clones, though not all of them. Among fewer than 200,000 clones listed, around 58% were seen once. The sample here was CD4+ T cells sorted from blood, taken between weeks 55 and 65, from a patient treated with tofacitinib. These receptors all stem from a human donor with alopecia areata.

This chain uses TRBV25-1 with TRBJ2-1; D not certain. This CDR3 has 11 amino acids. The V and J ends lost 8 bases and 3 bases respectively, with 5 bases between them. Germline-derived CDR1 and CDR2 are MGHDK and SYGVNS. The CDR3 DNA reads as TGTGCCAGCCAACTCTACAATGAGCAGTTCTTC. Its protein is CASQLYNEQFF.

The J gene is TRBJ2-2, the V gene TRBV30, with D possibly being TRBD2 (6 bases). The germline V gene encodes CDR1 GTSNPN and CDR2 SVGIG (reference sequence). Trimming took off 0 bases at V and 3 bases at J, with 20 bases between the two ends. The CDR3 has 18 amino acids. CDR3 sequence (DNA): TGTGCCTGGAGTGTTAAATTAATGTGGGGCGGGGACACCGGGGAGCTGTTTTTT. Protein sequence: CAWSVKLMWGGDTGELFF. Drawing the rest from reference TRBV30 and TRBJ2-2, the complete variable domain is SQTIHQWPATLVQPVGSPLSLECTVEGTSNPNLYWYRQAAGRGLQLLFYSVGIGQISSEVPQNLSASRPQDRQFILSSKKLLLSDSGFYLCAWSVKLMWGGDTGELFFGEGSRLTVL.

The chain combines TRBV13 with TRBJ2-7; the D gene is possibly TRBD1 (5 bases). V lost 5 bases and J 0 bases, leaving 14 bases between the germline ends. The CDR3 is 15 amino acids. Per the germline V gene, CDR1 is PRHDT and CDR2 is FYEKMQ (reference sequence). The CDR3 protein is CASSQKGLLSYEQYF. CDR3 DNA sequence: TGTGCCAGCAGCCAAAAGGGGCTCCTCTCCTACGAGCAGTACTTC.

The chain uses TRBV6-1 and TRBJ1-2, with TRBD1 as a possible D gene (5 bases). CDR3 length equals 15 residues. In germline, CDR1 is MNHNS, CDR2 SASEGT. V was pared by 1 base and J by 6 bases, with 15 bases between. Here the CDR3 DNA reads TGTGCCAGCAGTGAAGGTACGGGGGATAGAGATGGCTACACCTTC. Translating gives CASSEGTGDRDGYTF.

The chain recombines TRBV25-1 with TRBJ2-3, with D perhaps assigned TRBD1 or TRBD2 (5 bases each). V was shortened by 4 bases and J by 3 bases, with 14 bases between the two germline ends. Germline CDR1 reads MGHDK; CDR2 reads SYGVNS. The CDR3 length is 15 residues. The CDR3 nucleotides are TGTGCCAGCAGTGCCGACAGACTAACTACAGATACGCAGTATTTT. Residues: CASSADRLTTDTQYF.

The V and J genes are TRBV29-1 and TRBJ1-2; 7 positions agree with TRBD1. The length of the CDR3 is 13 residues. Germline CDR1 SQVTM, CDR2 ANQGSEA. The trim removed 7 bases at V and 2 bases at J, leaving 7 bases unmatched. The CDR3 nucleotides read TGCAGCGACTCGGTGGGACAGAACTATGGCTACACCTTC. Residues: CSDSVGQNYGYTF.

The chain couples TRBV19 to TRBJ1-2; TRBD1 is a possible D gene (5 bases). The V and J ends lost 9 bases and 5 bases respectively, with 19 bases between them. The CDR3 covers 14 residues. Germline CDR1 LNHDA, CDR2 SQIVND (reference sequence). CDR3 loop: CASTLGQTPYGYTF. In DNA form, the CDR3 reads TGTGCCAGCACTCTCGGACAAACTCCTTATGGCTACACCTTC.

This chain links TRBV5-6 with TRBJ2-6; D is undetermined. This CDR3 is 17 amino acids long. Germline V CDR1 and CDR2: SGHDT, YYEEEE. V was pared by 4 bases and J by 1 base, with 15 bases between. CDR3 in amino acids: CASSPILLESGANVLTF. The CDR3 DNA is TGTGCCAGCAGCCCAATCTTGTTGGAATCTGGGGCCAACGTCCTGACTTTC.

The chain combines TRBV29-1 with TRBJ2-3; D might be TRBD1 or TRBD2, each matching 6 bases. The CDR3 is made up of 16 amino acids. Trimming removed 4 bases from V and 6 bases from J, with 23 bases in between. Germline CDR1 reads SQVTM; CDR2 reads ANQGSEA. In DNA, the CDR3 is TGCAGCGTTGTACATTACGGGGGCCACCGCCGGGATACGCAGTATTTT. Its protein product is CSVVHYGGHRRDTQYF.

The table lists this clone with a count of one. V and J are TRBV6-6 and TRBJ2-5, with 10 positions matching TRBD2. Germline V gives CDR1 MNHNY, CDR2 SVGAGI (reference sequence). The CDR3 runs 14 residues. Trimming cost V 6 bases and J 2 bases; bases outside gene matches: 3. The CDR3 here is CASRRTSGQETQYF. In DNA, the CDR3 is TGTGCCAGCAGGAGGACTAGCGGACAAGAGACCCAGTACTTC.

This clone came up a few times. The gene calls are TRBV18 and TRBJ1-5, with D tentatively TRBD1 (5 bases). V was shortened by 8 bases and J by 4 bases, with 12 bases between the two germline ends. The CDR3 is 13 amino acids. CDR1 KGHSH and CDR2 LQKENI come from the germline V gene. The chain's CDR3 is CASQPGRNQPQHF. DNA for the CDR3: TGTGCCAGCCAGCCGGGACGGAATCAGCCCCAGCATTTT. The variable domain in full, completed from reference TRBV18 and TRBJ1-5, reads NAGVMQNPRHLVRRRGQEARLRCSPMKGHSHVYWYRQLPEEGLKFMVYLQKENIIDESGMPKERFSAEFPKEGPSILRIQQVVRGDSAAYFCASQPGRNQPQHFGDGTRLSIL.

This chain uses TRBV9 with TRBJ1-6, with D possibly being TRBD1 (5 bases). Germline CDR1 SGDLS, CDR2 YYNGEE. V gave up 0 bases and J gave up 6 bases, with 16 bases separating them. This CDR3 comprises 17 residues. The CDR3 region has the DNA TGTGCCAGCAGCGTAGGTTTGAGGGGCGAAACTAATTCACCCCTCCACTTT. Protein product: CASSVGLRGETNSPLHF.

The chain carries TRBV2 and TRBJ1-2; D unclear. Deletions cut 3 bases from V and 4 bases from J, with 9 bases between. The CDR3 is made up of 13 amino acids. CDR1 and CDR2 (germline): SNHLY, FYNNEI. The CDR3 DNA reads TGTGCCAGCAGTGACAACGGGATCTATGGCTACACCTTC. Protein product: CASSDNGIYGYTF.

This sequence joins TRBV23-1 and TRBJ1-5, with D tentatively TRBD1 (6 bases). TRBV23-1 is reported as an ORF; its role is uncertain. Trimming pared 6 bases from V and 5 bases from J, leaving 14 bases between. The CDR3 extends over 14 amino acids. CDR3 residues: CASRMQGFDQPQHF. The CDR3 nucleotides read TGCGCCAGCAGGATGCAGGGGTTCGATCAGCCCCAGCATTTT.

The chain employs TRBV7-6 and TRBJ2-5, with D possibly being TRBD1 (6 bases). This CDR3 contains 15 residues. Deletions cut 7 bases from V and 4 bases from J, with 19 bases between. Germline V gene data show CDR1 as SGHVS and CDR2 as FNYEAQ. CDR3 sequence reads: CASTYIGTYGETQYF. The CDR3 DNA sequence: TGTGCCAGCACCTACATCGGGACATATGGAGAGACCCAGTACTTC.

The chain has TRBV15 and TRBJ2-6; 7 nucleotides agree with TRBD2. The CDR3 is made up of 18 amino acids. In germline, CDR1 is LNHNV, CDR2 YYDKDF (reference sequence). V shed 3 bases and J 0 bases; nucleotides not matched to a gene: 8. CDR3: CATSRRTGGLSGANVLTF. The CDR3 DNA follows: TGTGCCACCAGCAGGAGGACGGGAGGCCTCTCTGGGGCCAACGTCCTGACTTTC.

In this sample, this clone turned up once. The chain carries TRBV10-2 and TRBJ2-7; perhaps D is TRBD1 or TRBD2 (6 bases each). CDR3 length: 15 residues. Trimming removed 2 bases at V and 5 bases at J, with 16 bases between. Germline values: CDR1 WSHSY, CDR2 SAAADI. The CDR3 loop is CASSETGGGRNEQYF. DNA of the CDR3: TGCGCCAGCAGTGAGACTGGTGGGGGGCGGAACGAGCAGTACTTC.

This clone was observed a few times. V is TRBV18 and J is TRBJ2-1; 11 bases fit TRBD2. The junction had 10 bases not matched to a gene; V was cut back by 3 bases and J by 9 bases. The CDR3 is 16 residues long. Germline CDR1 KGHSH, CDR2 LQKENI. In nucleotides, the CDR3 is TGTGCCAGCTCACCTCGCCCTAGCGGGGGGATCGGTGAGCAGTTCTTC. Protein sequence: CASSPRPSGGIGEQFF.

The rearrangement uses TRBV4-2 and TRBJ1-3; TRBD1 agrees at 10 bases. V trimming: 1 base; J trimming: 0 bases; junction bases outside the gene matches: 12. This CDR3 is 20 amino acids long. CDR1 and CDR2 (germline): LGHNA, YNFKEQ. CDR3 loop: CASSQVPGQGGQSSGNTIYF. As DNA, the CDR3 is TGTGCCAGCAGCCAAGTTCCAGGACAGGGGGGACAGAGCTCTGGAAACACCATATATTTT.

CDR3 in DNA: TGTGCCTGGAGGATGGGAATGAAGCTTGAAGCTTTCTTT. Amino acid sequence: CAWRMGMKLEAFF. V is TRBV30 and J is TRBJ1-1; D not resolved. The germline V and J ends were trimmed by 3 bases and 7 bases, with 15 bases remaining between them. The CDR3 length is 13 residues. Germline V CDR1 and CDR2: GTSNPN, SVGIG (reference sequence).

The chain carries TRBV30 and TRBJ2-3; 8 bases fit TRBD2. The germline CDR1 and CDR2 sequences are GTSNPN and SVGIG (reference sequence). V lost 4 bases and J lost 6; bases outside the gene matches: 6. CDR3 size: 13 residues. Here the CDR3 reads CAWKVSGADTQYF. Written as DNA, the CDR3 is TGTGCCTGGAAGGTTAGCGGGGCCGATACGCAGTATTTT.

The chain has TRBV6-1 and TRBJ1-1, with D tentatively TRBD1 (5 bases). The CDR3 is made up of 13 amino acids. Trimming left V 2 bases short and J 6 bases short, with 10 bases between. Per the germline V gene, CDR1 is MNHNS and CDR2 is SASEGT. CDR3 in DNA: TGTGCCAGCAGTGAACGGCAGGGAGCTGAAGCTTTCTTT. As protein: CASSERQGAEAFF.

The chain uses TRBV5-6 and TRBJ1-2; D is perhaps TRBD1 (6 bases). Between the trimmed V and J ends, which lost 0 bases and 4 bases, there was a span of 10 bases. The CDR3 extends over 14 amino acids. Germline V gene lookup returns CDR1 SGHDT and CDR2 YYEEEE. The CDR3 is CASSLGQATYGYTF. The CDR3 bases are TGTGCCAGCAGCTTGGGACAGGCGACCTATGGCTACACCTTC.

V gene TRBV2 combines with J gene TRBJ1-1; D is unclear. Germline-derived CDR1 and CDR2 are SNHLY and FYNNEI. V was pared by 7 bases and J by 0 bases, with 12 bases between. The CDR3 contains 14 residues. The CDR3 nucleotides read TGTGCCAGCAATGGAAAAAGTATGAACACTGAAGCTTTCTTT. It translates to CASNGKSMNTEAFF.

V and J are TRBV25-1 and TRBJ2-7, with D tentatively TRBD1 or TRBD2 (5 bases each). V was trimmed by 1 base and J by 6 bases, leaving 19 bases between them. The CDR3 consists of 16 residues. Germline V CDR1 and CDR2: MGHDK, SYGVNS. The CDR3 region is CASSELIPGRAGEQYF. The CDR3 DNA reads TGTGCCAGCAGTGAATTGATTCCCGGCAGGGCGGGCGAGCAGTACTTC.

The rearrangement joins TRBV14 to TRBJ2-4, with D tentatively TRBD1 or TRBD2 (5 bases each). CDR3 length equals 15 residues. Between the trimmed V and J ends, which lost 4 bases and 4 bases, there was a span of 14 bases. From germline, CDR1 is SGHDN and CDR2 FVKESK. CDR3 sequence (DNA): TGTGCCAGCAGCCCCGGTTCGTGGGGGAAAAACATTCAGTACTTC. Its translation: CASSPGSWGKNIQYF.

There are a few counts of this clone. V usage is TRBV30 and J usage is TRBJ1-2; D might be TRBD1 (6 bases). V shed 6 bases and J shed 8 bases, with 19 bases lying between them. The CDR3 has 13 amino acids. Germline V gene lookup returns CDR1 GTSNPN and CDR2 SVGIG (reference sequence). CDR3 sequence (DNA): TGTGCCTGTTTACGGGAATCTACAGGGGGCTACACCTTC. Encoded protein: CACLRESTGGYTF. The entire variable domain, with the rest obtained from reference TRBV30 and TRBJ1-2, is as follows: SQTIHQWPATLVQPVGSPLSLECTVEGTSNPNLYWYRQAAGRGLQLLFYSVGIGQISSEVPQNLSASRPQDRQFILSSKKLLLSDSGFYLCACLRESTGGYTFGSGTRLTVV.

V and J are TRBV5-1 and TRBJ1-1, with TRBD1 identical over 8 bases. With V trimmed by 4 bases and J by 5 bases, 16 bases remained unmatched. The CDR3 covers 17 residues. Germline CDR1 and CDR2: SGHRS and YFSETQ. The CDR3 DNA reads TGCGCCAGCAGCCAACGACCGGGACAGGCCAAGGGGACTGAAGCTTTCTTT. Its protein product is CASSQRPGQAKGTEAFF.